The TCR beta chain described here comes from a study of response to subunit inactivated influenza vaccine. General study points: Every seasonal influenza vaccination brings in few new T cells, the authors suggested.

This clonotype was detected many times. The antigen is undetermined. TCRdb re-derived calls from the RT-PCR reads in MiXCR, one entry per CDR3 protein. The sample holds approximately 250,000 distinct CDR3 sequences, 12% seen once. This receptor was obtained from a man aged 45-65 years who received an inactivated influenza vaccine. Sequencing was performed on non-naive T cells sorted from PBMCs, taken 14 to 15 days before vaccination.

The CDR3 loop is CASSQSQATQYF. In DNA, the CDR3 is TGTGCCAGCAGCCAATCACAGGCGACCCAGTACTTC. The gene calls are TRBV3-1 and TRBJ2-5, with D possibly TRBD1 on 5 matching bases. Trimming stripped 2 bases from V and 7 bases from J, with 8 bases between. Germline CDR1 is LGHDT and CDR2 is YNNKEL (reference sequence). This CDR3 comprises 12 residues.